A single sample is the source of the 13 T cell receptor beta chains below, sequenced in a study of T cell responses to AZD1222 COVID-19 vaccine. Measured with immunoSEQ multiplex PCR; TCRdb has only the in-frame clones, and not every one. The sample records roughly 70,000 clones, about 85% being singletons. Sequencing used peripheral blood, obtained 28 days after the second AZD1222 dose. Receptors originate from an adult who received the AZD1222 COVID-19 vaccine.

This clone was counted a few times. This chain uses TRBV13 with TRBJ2-3; D unclear. CDR1 PRHDT and CDR2 FYEKMQ come from the germline V gene (reference sequence). This CDR3 has 13 residues. Trimming left V 4 bases short and J 0 bases short, with 5 bases between. The CDR3 region is CASSSGSTDTQYF. The CDR3 DNA is TGTGCCAGCAGCTCTGGAAGCACAGATACGCAGTATTTT. The whole variable domain, filled in from reference TRBV13 and TRBJ2-3, reads AAGVIQSPRHLIKEKRETATLKCYPIPRHDTVYWYQQGPGQDPQFLISFYEKMQSDKGSIPDRFSAQQFSDYHSELNMSSLELGDSALYFCASSSGSTDTQYFGPGTRLTVL.

CDR3 amino acids: CASSLGLADTDTQYF. CDR3 nucleotides: TGTGCCAGCAGCTTAGGGCTAGCGGACACAGATACGCAGTATTTT. The chain uses TRBV7-3 and TRBJ2-3; 7 bases match TRBD2. CDR3 length: 15 amino acids. V dropped 2 bases and J dropped 2; count of bases not matched to a gene: 4. Germline CDR1 and CDR2: SGHTA and FQGTGA.

Concerning this clone itself: In the same sample, other DNA sequences code for this CDR3. This chain joins TRBV29-1 and TRBJ2-7; 8 nucleotides align to TRBD1. V was clipped by 6 bases and J by 1 base; unmatched bases: 5. The CDR3 extends over 13 amino acids. Germline loops: CDR1 SQVTM, CDR2 ANQGSEA. Written as DNA, the CDR3 is TGCAGCGTCGGGACAGGAGATTCCTACGAGCAGTACTTC. It yields the protein CSVGTGDSYEQYF.

The chain recombines TRBV30 with TRBJ2-7, with 10 bases that match TRBD2. The length of the CDR3 is 13 residues. Germline CDR1 reads GTSNPN; CDR2 reads SVGIG (reference sequence). The ends lost 0 bases at V and 4 bases at J; junction bases unmatched: 0. CDR3 loop: CAWSVAGGYEQYF. CDR3 DNA sequence: TGTGCCTGGAGTGTAGCGGGAGGGTACGAGCAGTACTTC.

This chain uses TRBV27 with TRBJ2-7; D gene ambiguous. CDR3 length: 12 amino acids. Trimming pared 10 bases from V and 0 bases from J, leaving 10 bases between. In germline, CDR1 is MNHEY, CDR2 SMNVEV (reference sequence). The CDR3 nucleotides are TGTGCCACCTTTACCTCCTCCTACGAGCAGTACTTC. Translated: CATFTSSYEQYF.

The J gene is TRBJ2-1, the V gene TRBV12-5, with D possibly being TRBD1 or TRBD2 (5 bases each). Germline CDR1 and CDR2: LGHNT and FRNRAP. The V and J ends lost 8 bases and 4 bases respectively, with 18 bases between them. This CDR3 is 15 amino acids long. As DNA, the CDR3 is TGTGCTAGTACCGTTGGGGACCTCCCTTACAATGAGCAGTTCTTC. Translated: CASTVGDLPYNEQFF.

V is TRBV12-3 or TRBV12-4 and J is TRBJ2-3; D remains unclear. This CDR3 spans 13 amino acids. V lost 5 bases and J 6 bases, leaving 12 bases between the germline ends. The CDR3: CASSPGLGDTQYF. In DNA form, the CDR3 reads TGTGCCAGCAGTCCCGGGCTAGGGGATACGCAGTATTTT.

This clone was observed a handful of times. This sequence joins TRBV11-3 and TRBJ2-1, with D possibly TRBD2 on 5 matching bases. Looked up from germline, CDR1 is SGHNT and CDR2 is YENEEA. V lost 3 bases and J 6 bases, leaving 15 bases between the germline ends. The CDR3 runs 15 residues. The CDR3 spells CASSFGSAEANEQFF. In DNA form, the CDR3 reads TGTGCCAGCAGCTTTGGTTCGGCGGAGGCCAATGAGCAGTTCTTC.

The gene calls are TRBV12-5 and TRBJ2-5, with 11 nucleotides matching TRBD2. The V gene end was trimmed by 5 bases and the J gene end by 4 bases; junction bases not matched to a gene: 12. The CDR3 sequence is 17 residues long. The V gene's germline CDR1 is LGHNT and CDR2 FRNRAP. CDR3 in amino acids: CASGAGTSGVALETQYF. The CDR3 nucleotides read TGTGCTAGTGGTGCCGGGACTAGCGGAGTGGCATTAGAGACCCAGTACTTC.

The chain joins TRBV19 to TRBJ2-7, with D maybe TRBD2 (6 bases). Deletions cut 1 base from V and 1 base from J, with 8 bases between. The CDR3 is 14 amino acids. CDR1 and CDR2 (germline): LNHDA, SQIVND (reference sequence). The CDR3 protein is CASSIAGESYEQYF. The CDR3 coding sequence is TGTGCCAGTAGTATAGCGGGAGAATCCTACGAGCAGTACTTC. The full variable domain, in which reference TRBV19 and TRBJ2-7 provide the parts outside the CDR3, is DGGITQSPKYLFRKEGQNVTLSCEQNLNHDAMYWYRQDPGQGLRLIYYSQIVNDFQKGDIAEGYSVSREKKESFPLTVTSAQKNPTAFYLCASSIAGESYEQYFGPGTRLTVT.

J is TRBJ1-5 and V is TRBV6-1; possibly TRBD1 for D (5 bases). Germline V CDR1 and CDR2: MNHNS, SASEGT. Trimming removed 3 bases at V and 5 bases at J, with 8 bases between. There are 13 residues in the CDR3. CDR3 in DNA: TGTGCCAGCAGTGACAGGGATCATCAGCCCCAGCATTTT. This sequence encodes CASSDRDHQPQHF.

V gene TRBV5-1 combines with J gene TRBJ2-2; D may be TRBD1 or TRBD2 (5 bases each). The CDR3 sequence is 15 residues long. Per the germline V gene, CDR1 is SGHRS and CDR2 is YFSETQ. The V gene lost 7 bases and the J gene lost 0 bases, with 13 bases spanning the gap. CDR3 loop: CASHPGRSNTGELFF. Written as DNA, the CDR3 is TGCGCCAGCCACCCGGGACGGTCGAACACCGGGGAGCTGTTTTTT.

The chain couples TRBV10-3 to TRBJ1-3; D might be TRBD1 (5 bases). Trimming left V 8 bases short and J 4 bases short, with 12 bases between. CDR3 length: 13 amino acids. CDR1 is ENHRY and CDR2 is SYGVKD in the germline V gene. The chain's CDR3 is CAIEGEGGNTIYF. The CDR3, as DNA: TGTGCCATCGAAGGAGAGGGGGGAAACACCATATATTTT.